This TCR beta chain was sequenced for a study of blood T cell repertoires in COVID-19. Study background: Acute and convalescent COVID-19 specimens originated in the United States, Italy and Spain.

The table came from immunoSEQ multiplex PCR; TCRdb's copy has only in-frame clones and leaves some out. The sample records almost 50,000 clones, roughly 85% being singletons. The table lists this clone with a count of one. This CDR3 is also generated by other DNA sequences in the sample. Trimming cost V 3 bases and J 3 bases; bases outside gene matches: 1. The CDR3 spans 13 residues. Per germline, CDR1 LNHDA and CDR2 SQIVND (reference sequence). The specimen was peripheral blood. The chain links TRBV19 to TRBJ1-1; 7 bases line up with TRBD1. The TCR comes from a man between 65 and 80 years old with acute or convalescent COVID-19. As DNA, the CDR3 is TGTGCCAGTAGTATTGACAGGGACACTGAAGCTTTCTTT. This codes for CASSIDRDTEAFF.